The 15 T cell receptor beta chains below all came from one sample that was sequenced in a study of regulatory T cells in long-lasting Graves disease. As for time point: persistent/refractory GD, antithyroid drugs over 5 years with positive TRAb. The TCR library was made from RNA extracted from PBMCs. Library construction for TCR beta used iRepertoire HTBI primers and Arm-PCR of CDR3 regions. Each CDR3 protein is one row after TCRdb ran MiXCR on the multiplex PCR reads. The sample carries under 500,000 distinct CDR3 sequences, around 20% recorded once. The input for sequencing was peripheral blood mononuclear cells (PBMCs), taken when the disease was refractory, from a patient treated with antithyroid drugs. The receptors come from a female donor with Graves disease.

The chain is built from TRBV19 and TRBJ1-2; D may be TRBD1 (6 bases). This CDR3 has 15 amino acids. V gave up 7 bases and J gave up 4 bases, with 19 bases separating them. Looked up from germline, CDR1 is LNHDA and CDR2 is SQIVND (reference sequence). The CDR3 nucleotides read TGTGCCAGTACCCCAACGGGGGGCGCGAGCTATGGCTACACCTTC. Translating gives CASTPTGGASYGYTF.

This clonotype was seen a few times. This chain joins TRBV3-1 and TRBJ2-5, with a tentative D call TRBD2 (6 bases). This CDR3 is 13 amino acids long. V lost 6 bases, J lost 5 bases, and 13 bases lay in between. Germline CDR1 LGHDT, CDR2 YNNKEL (reference sequence). The CDR3 loop is CASRHSGGETQYF. Here the CDR3 DNA reads TGTGCCAGCAGACACTCAGGAGGGGAGACCCAGTACTTC.

This clonotype came up a few times. A read error may be the cause here, since a much bigger clone is one base away. This rearrangement joins TRBV6-2 or TRBV6-3 to TRBJ1-5; 8 positions match TRBD1. Germline CDR1 and CDR2: MNHEY and SVGEGT. The CDR3 has 17 amino acids. The CDR3 DNA is TGTGCCAGCAGTACTAGCGGACAGGGAAGGAGCAATCGGCCCCAGCATTTT. It is translated as CASSTSGQGRSNRPQHF.

To note about this clonotype: A much larger clonotype is one base distant, so this may be a read error. The chain has TRBV28 and TRBJ1-1; 7 nucleotides line up with TRBD1. Germline lookup yields CDR1 MDHEN and CDR2 SYDVKM. The CDR3 runs 12 residues. Losses at the gene ends were 11 bases for V and 1 base for J; bases not matched to a gene: 4. CDR3 loop: CAGGTANTEAFF. The CDR3 DNA reads as TGTGCCGGAGGGACAGCGAACACTGAAGCTTTCTTT. Using reference TRBV28 and TRBJ1-1 for the parts outside the CDR3, the full variable domain is DVKVTQSSRYLVKRTGEKVFLECVQDMDHENMFWYRQDPGLGLRLIYFSYDVKMKEKGDIPEGYSVSREKKERFSLILESASTNQTSMYLCAGGTANTEAFFGQGTRLTVV.

Only a few counts were recorded for this clonotype. V gene TRBV11-2 combines with J gene TRBJ2-7; 8 bases line up with TRBD2. J lost 1 base, V lost 2 bases, and 10 bases had no gene match. The length of the CDR3 is 17 residues. CDR1 and CDR2 from the germline V gene are SGHAT and FQNNGV. The CDR3 DNA follows: TGTGCCAGCAGCTTAAAGCAAGGCGGGAGGACTTCCTACGAGCAGTACTTC. As protein: CASSLKQGGRTSYEQYF.

This clonotype was observed at least ten times. V and J are TRBV11-2 and TRBJ1-6; D is unresolved. CDR1 and CDR2 (germline): SGHAT, FQNNGV. Trimming stripped 5 bases from V and 8 bases from J, with 4 bases between. The CDR3 loop spans 11 amino acids. The DNA of the CDR3 is TGTGCCAGCAGCCGCTATTCACCCCTCCACTTT. It encodes CASSRYSPLHF. The full variable domain, rest sourced from reference TRBV11-2 and TRBJ1-6, is EAGVAQSPRYKIIEKRQSVAFWCNPISGHATLYWYQQILGQGPKLLIQFQNNGVVDDSQLPKDRFSAERLKGVDSTLKIQPAKLEDSAVYLCASSRYSPLHFGNGTRLTVT.

The chain employs TRBV27 and TRBJ2-7; TRBD2 might be the D (5 bases). The CDR3 covers 13 residues. Per the germline V gene, CDR1 is MNHEY and CDR2 is SMNVEV (reference sequence). V gave up 7 bases and J gave up 2 bases, with 12 bases separating them. CDR3 sequence (DNA): TGTGCCAGCACCGGACTTCAGCCCTACGAGCAGTACTTC. It yields the protein CASTGLQPYEQYF.

The chain carries TRBV20-1 and TRBJ2-5, with D unclear. From germline, CDR1 is DFQATT and CDR2 SNEGSKA (reference sequence). The CDR3 is 13 amino acids. V was shortened by 4 bases and J by 3 bases, with 12 bases between the two germline ends. The CDR3: CSAIGVLEETQYF. CDR3 nucleotide sequence: TGCAGTGCTATAGGAGTATTAGAAGAGACCCAGTACTTC.

This clonotype was seen a handful of times. The chain has TRBV6-2 or TRBV6-3 and TRBJ2-1; 12 nucleotides align to TRBD2. V dropped 6 bases and J dropped 7; count of bases not matched to a gene: 1. CDR3 size: 13 residues. Germline assignment: CDR1 MNHEY and CDR2 SVGEGT. CDR3 in amino acids: CASRGTSGNEQFF. CDR3 coding DNA: TGTGCCAGCAGGGGGACTAGCGGGAATGAGCAGTTCTTC.

Many counts were recorded for this clonotype. V is TRBV12-3 or TRBV12-4 and J is TRBJ2-7; D gene uncertain. The ends were cut back, 0 bases at V and 9 bases at J, with 24 bases in the middle. This CDR3 is built from 17 residues. The DNA for the CDR3 is TGTGCCAGCAGTTTAGCGCTCTCGACGACGACCCGAGACGGGCAGTACTTC. It specifies CASSLALSTTTRDGQYF.

The chain joins TRBV25-1 to TRBJ2-5; either TRBD1 or TRBD2 may fit D (7 bases each). The CDR3 contains 19 residues. Germline loops: CDR1 MGHDK, CDR2 SYGVNS. V lost 0 bases and J 2 bases, leaving 22 bases between the germline ends. CDR3 nucleotide sequence: TGTGCCAGCAGTGAATATAAGGGAGTCCAGGGGGGGGGTCAAGAGACCCAGTACTTC. Amino acids: CASSEYKGVQGGGQETQYF.

In its sample, this clonotype was seen once. J is TRBJ2-2 and V is TRBV6-1, with TRBD2 as a possible D gene (6 bases). Germline lookup yields CDR1 MNHNS and CDR2 SASEGT. This CDR3 is built from 18 residues. Trimming removed 3 bases from V and 2 bases from J, with 19 bases in between. Written as DNA, the CDR3 is TGTGCCAGCAGTGAGCTCGTCTTCGGCGGGATAAACACCGGGGAGCTGTTTTTT. This encodes CASSELVFGGINTGELFF.

Many counts were recorded for this clonotype. This chain connects TRBV27 to TRBJ2-5; 14 nucleotides line up with TRBD2. The V gene end was trimmed by 2 bases and the J gene end by 3 bases; junction bases not matched to a gene: 11. The CDR3 is 19 amino acids. Per the germline V gene, CDR1 is MNHEY and CDR2 is SMNVEV (reference sequence). CDR3 in DNA: TGTGCCAGCAGTTTAAGATCCCTGGGACTAGCGGGAGTGGAAGAGACCCAGTACTTC. Translation: CASSLRSLGLAGVEETQYF.

On this clonotype itself: An end of the junction differs from the germline gene, which may be a read error. The rearrangement joins TRBV18 to TRBJ1-6; weak D call: TRBD1 (6 bases). This CDR3 contains 14 residues. Germline V CDR1 and CDR2: KGHSH, LQKENI. CDR3 protein: CASSPQGDNSPLHF. The CDR3 bases are TGTGCCAGCTCGCCACAGGGAGATAATTCACCCCTCCACTTT.

At least ten counts were recorded for this clonotype. V usage is TRBV20-1 and J usage is TRBJ2-7, with no clear D. The CDR3 sequence is 12 residues long. The germline V gene has CDR1 DFQATT and CDR2 SNEGSKA (reference sequence). V was clipped by 6 bases and J by 1 base, with 10 bases between them. This CDR3 reads CSASGRSYEQYF. The DNA for the CDR3 is TGCAGTGCGAGTGGACGATCCTACGAGCAGTACTTC.